This T cell receptor (beta chain) was sequenced during a study of cytomegalovirus exposure and HLA in healthy donors. Study in general: Of over 300 genotyped donors, more than 70% clustered with self-reported Caucasian donors. General study results and limits: The classifier was said to identify cytomegalovirus status with high specificity and sensitivity. Presence/absence analyses supposed approximately even sequencing depth among donors.

Details on this clone: Its antigen is not known.

13 Jbeta primers and 60 Vbeta primers were used for the PCR. Using immunoSEQ multiplex PCR, the repertoire was profiled, and TCRdb retains in-frame clones only, with some absent. The data contain just over 95,000 clones, 60% to 85% of them singletons. The receptor comes from a woman in her thirties or forties in good health and CMV-seronegative. What was sequenced was PBMCs.

The CDR3 bases are TGTGCCAGCAGTGAAGCGCCGAGACGGGTTACGCAGTATTTT. Its translation is CASSEAPRRVTQYF. The V call is TRBV2, the J call TRBJ2-3; the D is unclear. V lost 0 bases to trimming and J lost 8 bases, with 12 bases between them. The CDR3 consists of 14 residues. In germline, CDR1 is SNHLY, CDR2 FYNNEI. Full variable domain (missing parts from reference TRBV2 and TRBJ2-3): EPEVTQTPSHQVTQMGQEVILRCVPISNHLYFYWYRQILGQKVEFLVSFYNNEISEKSEIFDDQFSVERPDGSNFTLKIRSTKLEDSAMYFCASSEAPRRVTQYFGPGTRLTVL.